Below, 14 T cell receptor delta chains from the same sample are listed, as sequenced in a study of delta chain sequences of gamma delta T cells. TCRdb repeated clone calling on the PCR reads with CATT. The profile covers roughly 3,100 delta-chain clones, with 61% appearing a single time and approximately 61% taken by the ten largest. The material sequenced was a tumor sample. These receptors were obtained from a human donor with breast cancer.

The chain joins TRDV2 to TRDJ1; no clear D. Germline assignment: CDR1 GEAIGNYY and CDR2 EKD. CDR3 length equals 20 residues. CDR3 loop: CSFVIVSREAVRSYTDKLIF. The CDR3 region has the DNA TGTTCTTTTGTCATCGTGTCAAGGGAGGCGGTTCGATCTTATACTGATAAACTCATCTTT.

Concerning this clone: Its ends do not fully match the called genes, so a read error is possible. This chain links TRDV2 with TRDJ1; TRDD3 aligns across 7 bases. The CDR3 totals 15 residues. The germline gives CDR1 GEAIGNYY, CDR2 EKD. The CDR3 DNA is TGTTCTTGTGTCTTAGTCACTGGGGATCAAGTGAAATTCTTCTTT. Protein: CSCVLVTGDQVKFFF.

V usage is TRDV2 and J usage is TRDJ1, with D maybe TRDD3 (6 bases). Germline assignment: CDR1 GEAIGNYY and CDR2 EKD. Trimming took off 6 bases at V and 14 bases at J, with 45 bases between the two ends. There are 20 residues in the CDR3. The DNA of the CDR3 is TGTGCCTGTTATACCGTGTCAAGGGATAAGGACCGCTCTTACACCGATACACTTATCTTT. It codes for CACYTVSRDKDRSYTDTLIF.

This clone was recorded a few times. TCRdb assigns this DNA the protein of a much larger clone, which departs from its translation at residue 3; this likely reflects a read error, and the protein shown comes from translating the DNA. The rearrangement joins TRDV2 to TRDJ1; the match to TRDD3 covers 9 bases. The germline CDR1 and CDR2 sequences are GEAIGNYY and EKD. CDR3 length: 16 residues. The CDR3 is CAFDAILGEYTDKLIF. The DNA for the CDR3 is TGTGCCTTTGACGCAATACTGGGGGAATACACCGATAAACTCATCTTT.

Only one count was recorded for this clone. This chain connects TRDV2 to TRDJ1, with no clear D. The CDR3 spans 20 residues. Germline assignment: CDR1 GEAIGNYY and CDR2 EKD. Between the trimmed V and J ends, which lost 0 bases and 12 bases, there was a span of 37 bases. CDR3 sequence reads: CACDTVLREGDRPYTVKFIF. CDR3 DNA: TGTGCCTGTGACACCGTGTTAAGGGAGGGTGACCGACCTTATACCGTCAAATTCATCTTT.

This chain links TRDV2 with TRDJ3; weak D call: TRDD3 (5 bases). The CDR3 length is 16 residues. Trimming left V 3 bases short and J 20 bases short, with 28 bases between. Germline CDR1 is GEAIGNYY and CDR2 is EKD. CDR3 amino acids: CACDSSASWDIRPLFF. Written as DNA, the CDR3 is TGTGCCTGTGACTCCTCTGCCTCCTGGGACATCAGACCGCTGTTTTTC.

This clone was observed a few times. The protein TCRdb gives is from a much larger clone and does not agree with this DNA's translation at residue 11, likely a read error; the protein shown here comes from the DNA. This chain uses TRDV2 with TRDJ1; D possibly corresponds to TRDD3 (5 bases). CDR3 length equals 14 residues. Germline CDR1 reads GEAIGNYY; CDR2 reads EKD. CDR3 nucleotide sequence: TGTGCCTGTGACTCCGTTGACCACACCGATACACTCATCTTT. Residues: CACDSVDHTDTLIF.

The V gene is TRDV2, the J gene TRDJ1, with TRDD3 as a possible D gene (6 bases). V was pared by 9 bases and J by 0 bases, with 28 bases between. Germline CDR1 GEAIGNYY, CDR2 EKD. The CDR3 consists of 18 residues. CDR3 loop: CATVSVEGERPYTDKLIF. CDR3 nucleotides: TGTGCCACCGTGTCAGTAGAGGGGGAGAGGCCTTACACCGATAAACTCATCTTT.

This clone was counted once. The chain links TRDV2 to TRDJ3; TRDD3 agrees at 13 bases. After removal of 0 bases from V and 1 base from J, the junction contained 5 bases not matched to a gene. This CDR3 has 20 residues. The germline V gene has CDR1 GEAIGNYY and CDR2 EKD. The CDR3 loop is CACDTVLGDTVSWDTRQMFF. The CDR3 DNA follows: TGTGCCTGTGACACCGTACTGGGGGATACGGTTTCCTGGGACACCCGACAGATGTTTTTC.

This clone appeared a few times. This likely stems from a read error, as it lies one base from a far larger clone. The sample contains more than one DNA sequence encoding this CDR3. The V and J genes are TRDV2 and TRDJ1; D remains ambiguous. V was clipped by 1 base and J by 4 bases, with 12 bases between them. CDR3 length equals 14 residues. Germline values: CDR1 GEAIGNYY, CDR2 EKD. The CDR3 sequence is CACDTVSPDDKLIF. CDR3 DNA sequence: TGTGCCTGTGACACTGTTTCTCCGGACGATAAACTCATCTTT.

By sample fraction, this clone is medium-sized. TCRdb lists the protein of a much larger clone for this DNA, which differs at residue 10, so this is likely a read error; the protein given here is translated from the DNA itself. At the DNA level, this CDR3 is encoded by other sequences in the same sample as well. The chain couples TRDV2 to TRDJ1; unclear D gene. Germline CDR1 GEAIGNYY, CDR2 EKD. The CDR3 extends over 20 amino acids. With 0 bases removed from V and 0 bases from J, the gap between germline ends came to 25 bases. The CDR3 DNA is TGTGCCTGTGACACCGTGTCAAGGGAGAGGGACCGACCTTACACCGATAAACTCATCTTT. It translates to CACDTVSRERDRPYTDKLIF.

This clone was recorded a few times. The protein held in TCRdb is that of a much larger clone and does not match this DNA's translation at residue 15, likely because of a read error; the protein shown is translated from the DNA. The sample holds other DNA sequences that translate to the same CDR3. The CDR3 reads CACDTVSREGDRPYSDKLIF. The CDR3 region has the DNA TGTGCCTGTGACACCGTGTCAAGGGAGGGGGACCGACCTTACTCTGATAAACTCATCTTT. The genes are TRDV2 and TRDJ1, with D perhaps TRDD3 (6 bases). Trimming removed 0 bases at V and 5 bases at J, with 30 bases between. Germline V gene lookup returns CDR1 GEAIGNYY and CDR2 EKD. This CDR3 spans 20 amino acids.

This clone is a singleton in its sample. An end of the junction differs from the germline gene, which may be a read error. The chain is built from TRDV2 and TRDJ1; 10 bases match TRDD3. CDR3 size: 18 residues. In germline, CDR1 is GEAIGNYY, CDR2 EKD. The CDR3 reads CACDRLVLGDAHSEQMIF. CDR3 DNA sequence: TGCGCCTGTGACAGACTTGTACTGGGGGATGCGCATTCCGAACAAATGATTTTC.

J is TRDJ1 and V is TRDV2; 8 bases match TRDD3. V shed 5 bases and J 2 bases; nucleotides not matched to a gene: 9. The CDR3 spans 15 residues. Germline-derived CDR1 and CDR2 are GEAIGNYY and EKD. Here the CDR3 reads CACGALLGGTDKLIF. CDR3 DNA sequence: TGTGCCTGTGGTGCCCTACTGGGGGGTACCGATAAACTCATCTTT.